The 2 T cell receptor beta chains below were found in one sample sequenced in a study of CD8+ T cells in alopecia areata. The authors extracted RNA and reverse transcribed it into cDNA as the sequencing template. TCRdb keeps only in-frame clones here, not all; method: immunoSEQ multiplex PCR. The sample has roughly 120,000 clones, none seen only once. Input material: lesional skin. These receptors all come from a C3H/HeJ mouse with alopecia areata. The mouse line has the MHC haplotype H2-k.

This clone occurred a few times. The genes are named according to mouse. The read stops 4 residues short of the end of the CDR3; the missing end is completed from the germline J gene. The rearrangement links TRBV13-2 to TRBJ2-4, with no clear D. The germline V gene encodes CDR1 NNHNN and CDR2 SYGAGS (reference sequence). Deletions cut 0 bases from V and 0 bases from J, with 8 bases between. The CDR3 is 15 residues long. The part of the CDR3 DNA that was read is TGTGCCAGCGGTGATGCACCAGAGAGTCAAAAC. Translated: CASGDAPESQN. The full CDR3 sequence reads CASGDAPESQNTLYF.

This clone was counted a few times. The gene names here belong to mouse. The CDR3 extends 4 residues past the end of the read, so its final part is completed from the germline J gene. V is TRBV19 and J is TRBJ2-2; D remains ambiguous. V was shortened by 4 bases and J by 3 bases, with 7 bases between the two germline ends. Germline V gives CDR1 FNHDT, CDR2 SITEND (reference sequence). The CDR3 has 13 residues. The covered CDR3 bases are TGTGCCAGCAGTCCTATCGACACCGGG. Protein product: CASSPIDTG. The whole CDR3 sequence reads CASSPIDTGQLYF. The variable domain in full, with the rest retrieved from reference TRBV19 and TRBJ2-2, is GGIITQTPKFLIGQEGQKLTLKCQQNFNHDTMYWYRQDSGKGLRLIYYSITENDLQKGDLSEGYDASREKKSSFSLTVTSAQKNEMAVFLCASSPIDTGQLYFGEGSKLTVL.